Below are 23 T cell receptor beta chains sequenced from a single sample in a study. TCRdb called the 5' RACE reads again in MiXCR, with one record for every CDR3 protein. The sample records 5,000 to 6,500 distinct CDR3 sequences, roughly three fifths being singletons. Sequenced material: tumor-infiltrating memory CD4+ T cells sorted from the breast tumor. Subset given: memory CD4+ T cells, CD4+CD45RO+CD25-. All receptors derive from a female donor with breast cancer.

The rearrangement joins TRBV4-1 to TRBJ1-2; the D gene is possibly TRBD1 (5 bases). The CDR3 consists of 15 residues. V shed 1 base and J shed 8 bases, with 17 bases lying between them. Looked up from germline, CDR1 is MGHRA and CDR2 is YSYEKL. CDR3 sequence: CASSQGLGATGGYTF. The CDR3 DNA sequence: TGCGCCAGCAGCCAAGGATTAGGGGCCACTGGCGGCTACACCTTC.

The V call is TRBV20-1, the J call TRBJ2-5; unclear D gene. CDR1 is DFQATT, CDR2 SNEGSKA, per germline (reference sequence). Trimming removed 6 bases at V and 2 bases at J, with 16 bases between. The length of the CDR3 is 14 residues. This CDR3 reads CSAEGPAKQETQYF. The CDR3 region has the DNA TGCAGTGCAGAAGGACCCGCGAAGCAAGAGACCCAGTACTTC.

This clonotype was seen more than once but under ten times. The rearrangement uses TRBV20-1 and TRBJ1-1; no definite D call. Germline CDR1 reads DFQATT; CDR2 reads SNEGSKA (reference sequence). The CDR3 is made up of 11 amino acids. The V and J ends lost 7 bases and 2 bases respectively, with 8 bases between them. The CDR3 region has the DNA TGCAGTGTTAGCCCTAACACTGAAGCTTTCTTT. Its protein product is CSVSPNTEAFF.

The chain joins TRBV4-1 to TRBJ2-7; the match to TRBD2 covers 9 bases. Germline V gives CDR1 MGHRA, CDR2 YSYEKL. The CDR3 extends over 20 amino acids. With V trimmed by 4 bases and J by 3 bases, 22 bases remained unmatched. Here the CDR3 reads CASSLGETGTSTSLYYEQYF. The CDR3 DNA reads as TGCGCCAGCAGCCTGGGGGAAACCGGGACTAGCACGTCTCTTTACTACGAGCAGTACTTC.

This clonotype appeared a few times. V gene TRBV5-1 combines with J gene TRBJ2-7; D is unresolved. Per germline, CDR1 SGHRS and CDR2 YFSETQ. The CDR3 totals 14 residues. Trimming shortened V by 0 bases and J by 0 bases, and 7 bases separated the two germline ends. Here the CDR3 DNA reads TGCGCCAGCAGCTTGGCACCAGGCTCCTACGAGCAGTACTTC. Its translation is CASSLAPGSYEQYF.

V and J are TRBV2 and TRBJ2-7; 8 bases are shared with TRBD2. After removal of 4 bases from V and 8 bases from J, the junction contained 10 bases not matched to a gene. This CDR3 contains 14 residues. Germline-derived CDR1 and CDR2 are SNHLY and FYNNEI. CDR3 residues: CASSVASGYVKQYF. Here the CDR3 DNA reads TGTGCCAGCAGTGTGGCTAGCGGGTACGTGAAGCAGTACTTC.

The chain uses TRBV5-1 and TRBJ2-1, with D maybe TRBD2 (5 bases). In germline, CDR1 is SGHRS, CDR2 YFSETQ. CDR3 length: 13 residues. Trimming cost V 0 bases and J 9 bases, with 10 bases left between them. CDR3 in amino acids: CASSLGTRGEQFF. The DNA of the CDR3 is TGCGCCAGCAGCTTGGGCACCCGGGGTGAGCAGTTCTTC. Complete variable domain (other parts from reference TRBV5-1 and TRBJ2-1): KAGVTQTPRYLIKTRGQQVTLSCSPISGHRSVSWYQQTPGQGLQFLFEYFSETQRNKGNFPGRFSGRQFSNSRSEMNVSTLELGDSALYLCASSLGTRGEQFFGPGTRLTVL.

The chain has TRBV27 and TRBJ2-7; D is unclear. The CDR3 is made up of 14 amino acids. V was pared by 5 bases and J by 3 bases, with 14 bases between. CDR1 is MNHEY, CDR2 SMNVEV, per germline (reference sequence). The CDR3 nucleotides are TGTGCCAGCAGTCTGAACTGGGATAGCTACGAGCAGTACTTC. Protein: CASSLNWDSYEQYF.

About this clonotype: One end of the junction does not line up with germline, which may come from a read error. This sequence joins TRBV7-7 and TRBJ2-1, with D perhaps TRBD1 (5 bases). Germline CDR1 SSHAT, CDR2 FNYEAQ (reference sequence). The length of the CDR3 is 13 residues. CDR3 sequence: CASSFSQGDEQFF. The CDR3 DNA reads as TGTGCTAGCAGCTTTTCGCAGGGCGATGAGCAGTTCTTC.

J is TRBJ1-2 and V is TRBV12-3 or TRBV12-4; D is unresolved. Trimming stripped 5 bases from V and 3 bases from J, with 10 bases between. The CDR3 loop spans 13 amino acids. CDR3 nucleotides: TGTGCCAGCAGTCTCGGAACCTACTATGGCTACACCTTC. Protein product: CASSLGTYYGYTF.

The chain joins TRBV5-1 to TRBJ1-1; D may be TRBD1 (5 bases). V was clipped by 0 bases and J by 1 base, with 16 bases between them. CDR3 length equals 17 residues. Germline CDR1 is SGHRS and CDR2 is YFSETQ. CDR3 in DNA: TGCGCCAGCAGCTTGGACGGGATGTGGGGGAGGAACACTGAAGCTTTCTTT. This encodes CASSLDGMWGRNTEAFF. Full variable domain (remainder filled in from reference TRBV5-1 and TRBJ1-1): KAGVTQTPRYLIKTRGQQVTLSCSPISGHRSVSWYQQTPGQGLQFLFEYFSETQRNKGNFPGRFSGRQFSNSRSEMNVSTLELGDSALYLCASSLDGMWGRNTEAFFGQGTRLTVV.

The chain's CDR3 is CSAMRTGRGTNEQFF. The DNA for the CDR3 is TGCAGTGCTATGAGGACGGGCAGGGGTACCAATGAGCAGTTCTTC. The chain has TRBV20-1 and TRBJ2-1, with D tentatively TRBD1 (6 bases). CDR3 length: 15 amino acids. The germline V gene has CDR1 DFQATT and CDR2 SNEGSKA (reference sequence). V dropped 4 bases and J dropped 6 bases, with 19 bases sitting between them.

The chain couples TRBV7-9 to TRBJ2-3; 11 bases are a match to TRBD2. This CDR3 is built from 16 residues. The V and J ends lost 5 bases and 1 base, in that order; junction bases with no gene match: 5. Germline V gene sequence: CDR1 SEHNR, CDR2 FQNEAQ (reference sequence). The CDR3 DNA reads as TGTGCCAGCAGCATCGGACTAGCGGGCCGCACAGATACGCAGTATTTT. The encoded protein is CASSIGLAGRTDTQYF. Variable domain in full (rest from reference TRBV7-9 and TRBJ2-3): DTGVSQNPRHKITKRGQNVTFRCDPISEHNRLYWYRQTLGQGPEFLTYFQNEAQLEKSRLLSDRFSAERPKGSFSTLEIQRTEQGDSAMYLCASSIGLAGRTDTQYFGPGTRLTVL.

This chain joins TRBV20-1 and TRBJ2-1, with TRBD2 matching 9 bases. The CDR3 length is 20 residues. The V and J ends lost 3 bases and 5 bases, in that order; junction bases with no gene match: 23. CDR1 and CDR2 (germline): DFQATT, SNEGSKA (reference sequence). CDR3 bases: TGCAGTGCTAGCGGGGCTAAACTAGCGGGCCCGGGGTATTTAAACAATGAGCAGTTCTTC. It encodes CSASGAKLAGPGYLNNEQFF.

The CDR3 sequence: CATSRGAGGSYGYTF. In nucleotides, the CDR3 is TGTGCCACCAGCAGAGGCGCAGGGGGTTCATATGGCTACACCTTC. V and J are TRBV15 and TRBJ1-2; 7 nucleotides line up with TRBD1. With V trimmed by 1 base and J by 5 bases, 7 bases remained unmatched. Germline V gene lookup returns CDR1 LNHNV and CDR2 YYDKDF (reference sequence). This CDR3 contains 15 residues.

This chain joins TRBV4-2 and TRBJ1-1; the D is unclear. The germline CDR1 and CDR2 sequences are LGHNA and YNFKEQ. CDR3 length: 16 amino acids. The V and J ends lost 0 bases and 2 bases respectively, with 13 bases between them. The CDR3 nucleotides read TGTGCCAGCAGCCAAGAATTACGGCAGACTAACACTGAAGCTTTCTTT. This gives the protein CASSQELRQTNTEAFF.

The CDR3 sequence: CASSLAGHHYGYTF. The DNA of the CDR3 is TGTGCCAGCAGCTTAGCCGGTCACCACTATGGCTACACCTTC. The rearrangement links TRBV11-2 to TRBJ1-2; D gene uncertain. Germline lookup yields CDR1 SGHAT and CDR2 FQNNGV. V lost 1 base to trimming and J lost 3 bases, with 9 bases between them. The CDR3 has 14 amino acids.

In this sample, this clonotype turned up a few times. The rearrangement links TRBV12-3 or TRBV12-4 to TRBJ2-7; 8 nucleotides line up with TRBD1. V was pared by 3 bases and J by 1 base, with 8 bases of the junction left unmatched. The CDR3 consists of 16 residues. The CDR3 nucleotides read TGTGCCAGCAGTTTCAGTTTCGGGACAGGTTCCTACGAGCAGTACTTC. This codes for CASSFSFGTGSYEQYF.

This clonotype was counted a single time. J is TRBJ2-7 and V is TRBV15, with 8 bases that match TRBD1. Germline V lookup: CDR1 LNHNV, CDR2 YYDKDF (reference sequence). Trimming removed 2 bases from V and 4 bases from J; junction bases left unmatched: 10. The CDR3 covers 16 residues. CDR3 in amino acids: CATSRTSRGRVYEQYF. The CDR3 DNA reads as TGTGCCACCAGCAGAACTTCCAGGGGGCGCGTATACGAGCAGTACTTC.

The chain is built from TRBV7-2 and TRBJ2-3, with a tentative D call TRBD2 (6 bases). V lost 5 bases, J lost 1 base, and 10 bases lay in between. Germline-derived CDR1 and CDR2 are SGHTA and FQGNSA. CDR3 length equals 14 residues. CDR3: CASSQQRGTDTQYF. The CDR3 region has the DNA TGTGCCAGCAGCCAACAGCGGGGCACAGATACGCAGTATTTT.

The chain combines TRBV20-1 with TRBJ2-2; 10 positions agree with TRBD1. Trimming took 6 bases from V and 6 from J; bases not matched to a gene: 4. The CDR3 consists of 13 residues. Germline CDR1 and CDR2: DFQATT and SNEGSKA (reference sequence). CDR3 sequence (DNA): TGCAGTGCCCTCGGGACAGGGGCCGGGGAGCTGTTTTTT. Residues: CSALGTGAGELFF.

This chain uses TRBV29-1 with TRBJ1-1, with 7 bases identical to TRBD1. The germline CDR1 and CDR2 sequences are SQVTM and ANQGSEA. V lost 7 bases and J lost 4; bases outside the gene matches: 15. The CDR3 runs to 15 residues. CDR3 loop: CSAAGGGGLATEAFF. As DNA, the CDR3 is TGCAGCGCAGCAGGGGGTGGGGGCCTCGCCACTGAAGCTTTCTTT.

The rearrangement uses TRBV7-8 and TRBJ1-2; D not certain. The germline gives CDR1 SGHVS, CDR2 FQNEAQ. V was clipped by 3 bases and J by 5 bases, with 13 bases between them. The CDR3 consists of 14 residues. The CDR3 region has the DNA TGTGCCAGCAGCTTCTCCCTGTGGAGTTATGGCTACACCTTC. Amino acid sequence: CASSFSLWSYGYTF.